A single sample gave rise to the 24 T cell receptor beta chains below, sequenced in a study of tumor and adjacent non-tumor tissue in lung cancer. TCRbeta libraries were built with three rounds of nested PCR, modified from ARM-PCR. Using its own MiXCR run on the multiplex PCR reads, TCRdb lists one record per CDR3 protein. The sample holds about 93,000 distinct CDR3 sequences; less than 80% are singletons and the top ten take roughly 18%. This sample's RNA came from whole unsorted tissue. Material: lung tumor tissue. The receptor set was obtained from a man between 60 and 70 years old with non-small cell lung cancer.

As to this clonotype: Being one base from a much bigger clone, this may be a read error. V and J are TRBV29-1 and TRBJ2-3; D unclear. The length of the CDR3 is 15 residues. Germline V gene sequence: CDR1 SQVTM, CDR2 ANQGSEA. In DNA form, the CDR3 reads TGCAACGTTGAAGATAAGGGTGGGGGCACAGATACGCAGTATTTT. Its translation is CNVEDKGGGTDTQYF.

This clonotype was seen repeatedly, ten times or more. The genes are TRBV2 and TRBJ2-4, with 7 bases matching TRBD1. This CDR3 has 15 amino acids. With V trimmed by 7 bases and J by 0 bases, 6 bases remained unmatched. Per the germline V gene, CDR1 is SNHLY and CDR2 is FYNNEI. The CDR3 sequence is CASTRDRLAKNIQYF. CDR3 nucleotide sequence: TGTGCCAGCACCAGGGACAGACTAGCCAAAAACATTCAGTACTTC.

The sample holds a few counts of this clonotype. This could be a read error, since a much larger clone is one nucleotide away. The CDR3 here is CATSVAGALNEQFF. CDR3 DNA: TGTGCCACCTCTGTGGCGGGAGCCCTCAATGAGCAGTTCTTC. The chain joins TRBV7-9 to TRBJ2-1, with 7 nucleotides matching TRBD2. The CDR3 contains 14 residues. The germline gives CDR1 SEHNR, CDR2 FQNEAQ (reference sequence). Germline trimming cut 10 bases from V and 6 bases from J; bases unmatched to any gene: 12. Together with reference TRBV7-9 and TRBJ2-1, the CDR3 gives the full variable domain: DTGVSQNPRHKITKRGQNVTFRCDPISEHNRLYWYRQTLGQGPEFLTYFQNEAQLEKSRLLSDRFSAERPKGSFSTLEIQRTEQGDSAMYLCATSVAGALNEQFFGPGTRLTVL.

Remarks on this clonotype: Germline and junction disagree at one end, which may indicate a read error. This sequence joins TRBV11-3 and TRBJ2-1; 9 nucleotides line up with TRBD2. Germline V gene sequence: CDR1 SGHNT, CDR2 YENEEA. CDR3 length equals 15 residues. CDR3 in DNA: TGTGTCAGCAGCCGCGGGATTAGCGGGAGCCATGAGCAGTTCTTC. As protein: CVSSRGISGSHEQFF.

On this clonotype itself: A read error may account for a junction end that differs from germline. This chain joins TRBV5-4 and TRBJ1-5; D is perhaps TRBD1 (6 bases). The CDR3 is made up of 16 amino acids. Germline CDR1 and CDR2: SGHNT and YYREEE (reference sequence). The CDR3 sequence: CVSSSSPGDSNQSQHF. The CDR3 DNA is TGTGTCAGCAGCTCATCTCCAGGGGATAGCAATCAGTCCCAGCATTTT.

In its sample, this clonotype was seen many times. The chain links TRBV6-6 to TRBJ2-2; 8 bases agree with TRBD2. V trimming: 0 bases; J trimming: 3 bases; junction bases outside the gene matches: 3. The CDR3 spans 16 residues. CDR1 MNHNY and CDR2 SVGAGI come from the germline V gene (reference sequence). Here the CDR3 reads CASSYSLLADTGELFF. The CDR3 DNA reads as TGTGCCAGCAGTTACTCGCTACTAGCGGACACCGGGGAGCTGTTTTTT.

This clonotype was detected a few times. A read error may account for a junction end that differs from germline. This sequence joins TRBV11-1 and TRBJ2-1; the D gene is possibly TRBD2 (6 bases). The CDR3 is 16 residues long. Per the germline V gene, CDR1 is SGHAT and CDR2 is FQDESV (reference sequence). CDR3 loop: CASGLILSGGYNEQFF. In DNA form, the CDR3 reads TGTGCCAGCGGCTTAATTCTTAGCGGTGGATACAATGAGCAGTTCTTC. Based on the CDR3 plus reference TRBV11-1 and TRBJ2-1, the full variable domain is EAEVAQSPRYKITEKSQAVAFWCDPISGHATLYWYRQILGQGPELLVQFQDESVVDDSQLPKDRFSAERLKGVDSTLKIQPAELGDSAMYLCASGLILSGGYNEQFFGPGTRLTVL.

This rearrangement joins TRBV4-2 to TRBJ2-3, with D uncertain. Germline V CDR1 and CDR2: LGHNA, YNFKEQ. This CDR3 is built from 18 residues. The V and J ends lost 0 bases and 5 bases respectively, with 21 bases between them. The CDR3 region is CASSQDRSVGVSIDTQYF. The CDR3 nucleotides are TGTGCCAGCAGCCAAGATCGATCTGTAGGAGTTTCTATAGATACGCAGTATTTT.

This clonotype was detected only once. This clone may be a read error of a much larger clone one base away. The CDR3 end shows no conserved phenylalanine or tryptophan, and so a read error is likely. This rearrangement joins TRBV20-1 to TRBJ2-7, with 7 bases fitting TRBD1. Unmatched junction bases numbered 2, after V lost 3 bases and J lost 0 bases. CDR3 length: 13 residues. The germline CDR1 and CDR2 sequences are DFQATT and SNEGSKA (reference sequence). The CDR3 nucleotides are TGCAGTGCTAGGACAGGGCTCTCCTACGAGCAGTACCTC. This translates into CSARTGLSYEQYL.

About this clonotype itself: Its ends do not fully match the called genes, so a read error is possible. This rearrangement joins TRBV5-4 to TRBJ1-1; D possibly corresponds to TRBD1 (5 bases). CDR1 is SGHNT, CDR2 YYREEE, per germline (reference sequence). The CDR3 is 15 residues long. In DNA, the CDR3 is TGTGCCAGCAGCGACGGACGGTTTATGGACACTGAAGTTTTCTTT. Protein sequence: CASSDGRFMDTEVFF.

J is TRBJ2-2 and V is TRBV19; 15 nucleotides align to TRBD2. V was pared by 4 bases and J by 2 bases, with 5 bases of the junction left unmatched. The CDR3 loop spans 18 amino acids. Germline-derived CDR1 and CDR2 are LNHDA and SQIVND (reference sequence). The CDR3 loop reads CASSRRTSGGANTGELFF. CDR3 coding DNA: TGTGCCAGTAGTAGAAGGACTAGCGGGGGGGCCAACACCGGGGAGCTGTTTTTT.

This clonotype was counted once. A read error may account for a junction end that differs from germline. The chain is built from TRBV28 and TRBJ2-3; D gene uncertain. In germline, CDR1 is MDHEN, CDR2 SYDVKM. CDR3 size: 14 residues. The CDR3 nucleotides are TGTGCCAGCAGTTCCTTAGTAGCCACAGATACGCATTATTTT. Translation gives CASSSLVATDTHYF.

Comments on this clonotype: One end of the junction varies from germline; a read error may be responsible. The chain joins TRBV4-1 to TRBJ2-1, with 7 bases fitting TRBD2. CDR3 size: 14 residues. Germline lookup yields CDR1 MGHRA and CDR2 YSYEKL. As DNA, the CDR3 is TGTGCCGGCAGCCTCTCTTCTAGCGGAGGGGAGCAGTTCTTC. Translated, it gives CAGSLSSSGGEQFF.

The chain recombines TRBV9 with TRBJ2-3; D may be TRBD1 or TRBD2 (6 bases each). CDR3 length equals 15 residues. Per germline, CDR1 SGDLS and CDR2 YYNGEE. V dropped 1 base and J dropped 2 bases, with 11 bases sitting between them. CDR3 region: CASSVTGAYTDTQYF. The CDR3 DNA is TGTGCCAGCAGCGTAACGGGGGCCTACACAGATACGCAGTATTTT.

Points on this clonotype: One end of the junction does not line up with germline, which may come from a read error. The V and J genes are TRBV11-3 and TRBJ2-5; D might be TRBD2 (7 bases). Germline-derived CDR1 and CDR2 are SGHNT and YENEEA. This CDR3 spans 15 amino acids. The CDR3 bases are TGTGCCAGTAGCTTAGGGGGGGGGAAACAAGAGGCCCAGTACTTC. Amino acids: CASSLGGGKQEAQYF.

In regard to this clonotype: The junction departs from germline at one end; a sequencing error may be responsible. The CDR3 protein is CDSSLNRPYEQHF. The DNA for the CDR3 is TGTGACAGCAGTTTGAACAGGCCCTACGAGCAGCACTTC. V is TRBV12-3 or TRBV12-4 and J is TRBJ2-7; a weak D match, TRBD1 (5 bases). The CDR3 runs 13 residues.

This clonotype appeared a single time. Likely a read error: the CDR3 ends without its conserved phenylalanine or tryptophan. The chain couples TRBV4-2 to TRBJ1-1, with 7 bases identical to TRBD1. The germline V gene has CDR1 LGHNA and CDR2 YNFKEQ. This CDR3 region has 15 residues. The CDR3 here is CASSQERGLVTEAFS. The DNA for the CDR3 is TGTGCCAGCAGTCAAGAAAGGGGGCTGGTGACTGAAGCTTTCTCT.

Many counts were recorded for this clonotype. V gene TRBV12-3 or TRBV12-4 combines with J gene TRBJ2-1; D might be TRBD2 (5 bases). Between the trimmed V and J ends, which lost 6 bases and 3 bases, there was a span of 12 bases. This CDR3 contains 14 residues. The CDR3, as DNA: TGTGCCAGCAGCTCGCCGGGAAACTACAATGAGCAGTTCTTC. It is translated as CASSSPGNYNEQFF.

The rearrangement links TRBV6-1 to TRBJ2-2; no firm D call. The CDR3 runs to 11 residues. The germline V gene encodes CDR1 MNHNS and CDR2 SASEGT. Trimming shortened V by 6 bases and J by 9 bases, and 8 bases separated the two germline ends. The CDR3 is CASSLVWELFF. The CDR3 nucleotides read TGTGCCAGCAGCCTTGTCTGGGAGCTGTTTTTT.

With regard to this clonotype: A much more abundant neighbour one base away suggests this may be a read error. The rearrangement joins TRBV7-8 to TRBJ2-7, with 8 bases aligning to TRBD2. Germline CDR1 and CDR2: SGHVS and FQNEAQ. CDR3 length equals 16 residues. CDR3 residues: CASSLVGGTRSYEHYF. CDR3 nucleotides: TGTGCCAGCAGCTTAGTCGGAGGGACTAGAAGCTACGAGCACTACTTC.

J is TRBJ1-5 and V is TRBV20-1; no clear D. V dropped 0 bases and J dropped 5 bases, with 11 bases sitting between them. CDR1 and CDR2 (germline): DFQATT, SNEGSKA (reference sequence). This CDR3 region has 14 residues. The CDR3 loop is CSARDVVLYQPQHF. The CDR3, as DNA: TGCAGTGCTAGAGATGTGGTACTTTATCAGCCCCAGCATTTT.

The rearrangement uses TRBV6-1 and TRBJ2-7; D possibly corresponds to TRBD1 (6 bases). In germline, CDR1 is MNHNS, CDR2 SASEGT. This CDR3 region has 11 residues. The V end lost 7 bases, the J end lost 9 bases, and 13 bases lay between the germline ends. This CDR3 reads CASTLDSGQYF. In DNA form, the CDR3 reads TGTGCCAGCACCTTGGACAGTGGGCAGTACTTC.

Note on this clonotype: With a much larger clone just one base away, this may be a read error. The rearrangement links TRBV10-3 to TRBJ2-1; D is perhaps TRBD2 (5 bases). The length of the CDR3 is 14 residues. Germline V CDR1 and CDR2: ENHRY, SYGVKD. This CDR3 is CAIGPGVSYNEQLF. CDR3 bases: TGTGCCATCGGTCCCGGGGTATCCTACAATGAGCAGCTCTTC.

Regarding this clonotype: This CDR3 is missing its conserved last phenylalanine or tryptophan, likely due to a read error. The DNA is left out, because the CDR3 cannot be placed on it with certainty; the CDR3 is given as TCRdb lists it. The chain uses TRBV10-3 and TRBJ2-7; no DNA check was done on the table's D call, TRBD1. The CDR3 numbers 14 amino acids, ends counted. Germline V gene sequence: CDR1 ENHRY, CDR2 SYGVKD. The CDR3 here is CASKKGDREGEQYL.